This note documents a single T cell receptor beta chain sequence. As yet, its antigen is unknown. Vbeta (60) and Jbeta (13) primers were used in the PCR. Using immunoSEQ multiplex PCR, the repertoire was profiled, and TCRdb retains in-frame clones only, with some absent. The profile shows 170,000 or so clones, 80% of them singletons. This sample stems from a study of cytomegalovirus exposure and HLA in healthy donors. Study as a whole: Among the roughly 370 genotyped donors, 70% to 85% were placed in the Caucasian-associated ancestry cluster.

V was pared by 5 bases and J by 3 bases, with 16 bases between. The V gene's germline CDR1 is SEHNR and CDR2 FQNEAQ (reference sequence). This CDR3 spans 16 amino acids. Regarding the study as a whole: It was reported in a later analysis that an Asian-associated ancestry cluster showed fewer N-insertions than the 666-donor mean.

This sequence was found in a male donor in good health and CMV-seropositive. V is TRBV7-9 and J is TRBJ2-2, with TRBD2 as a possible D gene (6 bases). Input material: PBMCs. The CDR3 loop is CASSGWRATHTGELFF. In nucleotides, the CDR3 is TGTGCCAGCAGCGGATGGAGGGCCACCCACACCGGGGAGCTGTTTTTT.